Listed below are T cell receptor beta chains from one sample, sequenced in a study of tumor and adjacent non-tumor tissue in lung cancer. TCRdb fed the multiplex PCR reads into MiXCR, producing one record per CDR3 protein. The table includes about 110,000 distinct CDR3 sequences, about 64% detected once. The sample comprised distant non-tumor lung tissue. These receptors came from a man in his sixties with non-small cell lung cancer. Both conserved end residues are part of each CDR3. The order of the fields is J gene, CDR3 length, V gene, D gene, clone size, CDR3 DNA, CDR3 protein. The D gene is left open where the match is weak. Where a row states a size, it is once, few, many or the class of an expanded clone; other rows omit it.

TRBJ2-3 15 TRBV11-1 NA medium-sized TGTGCCAGCAGCTTTCCTAGCGTAAGCACAGATACGCAGTATTTT CASSFPSVSTDTQYF
TRBJ2-3 13 TRBV29-1 NA NA TGTAACGTTGAGGTCTTTAGCACAGATACGCAGTATTTT CNVEVFSTDTQYF
TRBJ1-1 14 TRBV29-1 TRBD1 NA TGCAGAGTACTACAGGGGGCTTCGGCCACTGAAGCTTTATTT CRVLQGASATEALF
TRBJ2-1 13 TRBV12-3/TRBV12-4 NA NA TGTGCCAGCAGTTTTAGTAGCGGCAATGATCGGTTCTTC CASSFSSGNDRFF
TRBJ1-6 18 TRBV6-6 TRBD1 few TGTGCCAGCAGTTACCAGGGGACAGGGTCTCTAAGTAATTCACCCCTCCGCTTT CASSYQGTGSLSNSPLRF
TRBJ2-5 15 TRBV29-1 TRBD2 NA TGCGGCATTCGTAAAACGGGAGGGCCGGCAGAGACCCAGTACTTC CGIRKTGGPAETQYF
TRBJ1-2 12 TRBV12-3/TRBV12-4 NA NA TGTGCCAGCGGTTTAGTTGGGGCTGGCTACACCTTC CASGLVGAGYTF
TRBJ2-1 16 TRBV6-1 TRBD2 NA TGTGTCAGCAGTGAAGGGAGCGGGAACCCCTACAATGAGCAGTTCTTC CVSSEGSGNPYNEQFF
TRBJ2-3 14 TRBV28 NA NA TGTGTCAGCGGACCCACGGGTGGCACAGATACGCAGTATTTT CVSGPTGGTDTQYF
TRBJ2-4 14 TRBV18 NA few TGTGCCAGCTCACCACCCAGTGTGAAAAACATTCAGTACTTC CASSPPSVKNIQYF
TRBJ2-3 14 TRBV11-3 NA once TGTGCCAGCAGCTTAGGGCTAGCGCCCCATACACAGTATTTT CASSLGLAPHTQYF
TRBJ2-7 11 TRBV29-1 NA NA TGCAGCGTTGGAGGGTACAACGAGCAGTACTTC CSVGGYNEQYF
TRBJ1-2 15 TRBV6-2/TRBV6-3 NA once TGTGCCAGCAGTTCCCCTGTCTCCACGGATCGAGCCTACACCTTC CASSSPVSTDRAYTF
TRBJ2-7 16 TRBV11-3 TRBD1 medium-sized TGTGCCAGCAGCGCAACGGACAGGGGAGGTTTCAACGAGCAGTACTTC CASSATDRGGFNEQYF
TRBJ2-3 16 TRBV11-2 TRBD2 NA TGTGCCAGCAGCGCTACTGCCGGGACTAGCACAGATACTCAGTATTTT CASSATAGTSTDTQYF
TRBJ2-1 16 TRBV15 NA many TGTGCCACCAGCAGAGATAGGCAGGGAAACTTGGATGAGCAGTTCTTC CATSRDRQGNLDEQFF
TRBJ2-3 14 TRBV11-3 NA NA TGTGCCAGCAGCTTAGGCAGGGACATAGATACGCAGTATTTT CASSLGRDIDTQYF
TRBJ1-3 14 TRBV5-1 NA NA TGCGCCAGCAGCTTGGAGTATCTTGGGGACACCATATATTTT CASSLEYLGDTIYF
TRBJ1-5 14 TRBV12-3/TRBV12-4 NA NA TGTGCCAGCAGCACTCAGGTTAGCAATCGGCCCCAGCATTTT CASSTQVSNRPQHF
TRBJ2-5 16 TRBV7-9 TRBD1 many TGTGCCAGCAGCTTAGCAGGGACAGGGTGGCAAGAGACCCAGTACTTC CASSLAGTGWQETQYF
TRBJ2-3 19 TRBV6-6 TRBD2 NA TGTGCCATCAGTTACACCGCAACTAGCGCACTAGGGGAGACAGATACGCAGTATTTT CAISYTATSALGETDTQYF
TRBJ1-5 16 TRBV20-1 NA once TGCAGTGTTCGCCCAGTAGCCGACCGGGTCAATCAGCCCCAGCATTTT CSVRPVADRVNQPQHF
TRBJ1-1 14 TRBV12-3/TRBV12-4 NA NA TGTGTCAGTAGTTTTAGCAGGACGGACACTGAAGCTTTCTTT CVSSFSRTDTEAFF
TRBJ1-6 15 TRBV20-1 NA NA TGCAGTGCTAGAGAATTGGGGAAAGCGGATTCACCCCTCCACTTT CSARELGKADSPLHF
TRBJ2-1 15 TRBV28 TRBD2 many TGTGCCAGCACCCCGACTAGCGGGAGCTTGAGTGAGCAGTTCTTC CASTPTSGSLSEQFF
TRBJ2-3 16 TRBV6-5 TRBD2 NA TGTGCTAGCAAGGGACTAGCGCCCGTCAGGGTGGATACGCAGTATTTT CASKGLAPVRVDTQYF
TRBJ1-1 14 TRBV7-8 TRBD1 NA TGTGCCAACAGCTCTCTCCGACAGGGAACTGAAGCTTTCTTT CANSSLRQGTEAFF
TRBJ1-5 13 TRBV12-3/TRBV12-4 NA many TGTGCCAGCTCGCTGAAAGAAGATCAGCCCCAGCATTTT CASSLKEDQPQHF
TRBJ2-3 18 TRBV24-1 TRBD2 few TGTGCCACCAGTGATTTTTCTCGTTCCGGGAGGGCCACAGATACGCAGTATTTT CATSDFSRSGRATDTQYF
TRBJ2-1 16 TRBV11-2 TRBD2 once TGTACCGGCAGCTTAGGAGGCGGGAGGGCTTCCAATGAGCAGTTCTTC CTGSLGGGRASNEQFF
TRBJ1-1 15 TRBV5-1 NA many TGCGCCAGCAGCTTGGCCGTGTCAGGGAACACTGAAGCTTTCTTT CASSLAVSGNTEAFF
TRBJ1-2 15 TRBV4-1 NA NA TGCGACAGCAGCCAAGATTTGTCAGGGCTACTTGGCTACACCTTC CDSSQDLSGLLGYTF
TRBJ2-7 12 TRBV20-1 TRBD2 many TGCAGTGCTAGGTACCTAGCGGACGAGCAGTACTTC CSARYLADEQYF
TRBJ2-5 14 TRBV6-1 TRBD1 NA TGTGCCAGCAGACGACAGGGGATAGGGGAGAACCAGTACTTC CASRRQGIGENQYF
TRBJ1-3 15 TRBV6-2/TRBV6-3 NA NA TGTGTCAGCAGGACCGGGGACCTCTCCGGAAACACCATATATTTT CVSRTGDLSGNTIYF
TRBJ2-2 15 TRBV4-1 TRBD2 NA TGCGCCAGCAGCCAGAGGGAGGGGAACACCGGGGAGCTGCTTTTT CASSQREGNTGELLF
TRBJ2-1 16 TRBV5-1 NA many TGCGCCAGCAGCTACGGGACCGAAAGCTCCTACAATGAGCAGTTCTTC CASSYGTESSYNEQFF
TRBJ1-1 14 TRBV20-1 NA NA TGCAGTGCTTTTACGGGACATGGCCTATTTGAAGCTTTCTTT CSAFTGHGLFEAFF
TRBJ2-7 14 TRBV19 NA NA TGTGCCAGTAGTACCATGACAGCATCCTACGAGCAGTACTTC CASSTMTASYEQYF
TRBJ2-1 19 TRBV5-4 TRBD2 many TGTGCCAGCAGCTTGTCACTAGCGGGAGCATACAGCTCCTACAATGAGCAGTTCTTC CASSLSLAGAYSSYNEQFF
TRBJ1-5 16 TRBV4-1 NA few TGCGCCAGCAGCCAGGATCCGGGGAACAGCAATCAGTCCCAGCATTTT CASSQDPGNSNQSQHF
TRBJ1-1 14 TRBV10-3 NA once TGTGCCATCAGTGAGTCGGAGACGGCTTCTGAAGCTTTCTTT CAISESETASEAFF